This T cell receptor beta chain was sequenced for a study of T cell repertoires in cytomegalovirus infection. Each CDR3 protein is one row after TCRdb ran MiXCR on the reads. The data contain 300,000 to 400,000 distinct CDR3 sequences, around 25% of them singletons. Looked up from germline, CDR1 is SGHAT and CDR2 is FQNNGV. V shed 3 bases, J shed 0 bases, and the junction held 8 bases outside the gene matches. The CDR3 length is 17 residues. In its sample, this clonotype was seen a few times. Its specificity is not known. The study's findings and limits: HLA-C-restricted CMV clonotypes gave the most frequent clonotype in two of eight donors.

The clonotype comes from a human donor in good health (CMV status not recorded). Some clones in this sample may be carry-over from other donors' samples. The sample in question was cultured PBMCs, obtained from culture after CMV antigen stimulation. The chain is built from TRBV11-2 and TRBJ2-1; the match to TRBD1 covers 7 bases. This CDR3 is CASSFPRDSRSYNEQFF. CDR3 DNA sequence: TGTGCCAGCAGCTTTCCCCGGGACAGCCGCTCCTACAATGAGCAGTTCTTC.